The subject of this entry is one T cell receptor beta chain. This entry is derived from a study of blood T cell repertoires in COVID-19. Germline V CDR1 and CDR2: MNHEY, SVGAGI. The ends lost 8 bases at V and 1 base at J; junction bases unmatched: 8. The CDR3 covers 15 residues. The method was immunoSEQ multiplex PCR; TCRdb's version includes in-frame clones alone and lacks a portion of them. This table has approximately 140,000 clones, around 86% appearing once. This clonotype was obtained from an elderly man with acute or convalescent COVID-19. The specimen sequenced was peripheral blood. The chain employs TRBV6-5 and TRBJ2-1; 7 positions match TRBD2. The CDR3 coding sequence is TGTGCCAGCTGGACTTTGGGAGGGTCCTACAATGAGCAGTTCTTC. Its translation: CASWTLGGSYNEQFF.